Below are 18 T cell receptor beta chains sequenced from a single sample in a study of T-cell reconstitution after alpha-beta-depleted transplantation in children. Preparation of the TCRbeta library involved a method that used unique molecular identifiers. TCRdb re-analysed the PCR reads in MiXCR, keeping a single row per CDR3 protein. The table records about a million distinct CDR3 sequences, around 30% of them present only once. Sequencing used PBMCs, mostly from graft donor cells, obtained 360 days after TCRalphabeta/CD19-depleted stem cell transplant. These receptors were collected from a boy in the first two years of life who had a stem cell transplant for SCID, so the T cells may come from the graft donor.

The table lists this clonotype with a few counts. The chain is built from TRBV11-2 and TRBJ1-6; 11 nucleotides match TRBD1. The V gene's germline CDR1 is SGHAT and CDR2 FQNNGV. J gave up 15 bases and V 1 base, and 2 bases lay outside the gene matches. There are 13 residues in the CDR3. The CDR3 DNA is TGTGCCAGCAGCTTAGGAGGGACAGGGGGCCTCCACTTT. It yields the protein CASSLGGTGGLHF.

The chain carries TRBV10-2 and TRBJ2-3; possibly TRBD1 or TRBD2 for D (6 bases each). Germline V gene sequence: CDR1 WSHSY, CDR2 SAAADI. V was shortened by 7 bases and J by 0 bases, with 11 bases between the two germline ends. The CDR3 is made up of 14 amino acids. The CDR3: CASKWGASTDTQYF. The CDR3 DNA sequence: TGCGCCAGCAAATGGGGGGCGAGCACAGATACGCAGTATTTT.

J is TRBJ2-1 and V is TRBV12-3 or TRBV12-4; no clear D. This CDR3 has 17 amino acids. V lost 3 bases to trimming and J lost 4 bases, with 19 bases between them. CDR3 sequence reads: CASSFLGSDLFYNEQFF. DNA of the CDR3: TGTGCCAGCAGTTTTTTGGGCTCCGACCTGTTTTACAATGAGCAGTTCTTC.

This clonotype was recorded many times. The CDR3 region is CASSQDSGRDEQFF. The CDR3 coding sequence is TGCGCCAGCAGCCAAGATTCCGGGCGGGATGAGCAGTTCTTC. The chain combines TRBV4-1 with TRBJ2-1, with TRBD2 as a possible D gene (5 bases). Trimming cost V 0 bases and J 8 bases, with 11 bases left between them. Germline V gene sequence: CDR1 MGHRA, CDR2 YSYEKL. CDR3 size: 14 residues.

J is TRBJ2-5 and V is TRBV29-1; a weak D match, TRBD1 (5 bases). CDR1 and CDR2 from the germline V gene are SQVTM and ANQGSEA. V dropped 7 bases and J dropped 4 bases, with 19 bases sitting between them. This CDR3 comprises 14 residues. CDR3 sequence: CSAGRTGLGETQYF. Here the CDR3 DNA reads TGCAGCGCCGGAAGAACAGGTCTGGGAGAGACCCAGTACTTC.

This clonotype was seen many times. The rearrangement uses TRBV12-3 or TRBV12-4 and TRBJ1-1; 7 bases are a match to TRBD1. The junction had 8 bases not matched to a gene; V was cut back by 6 bases and J by 4 bases. CDR3 length equals 14 residues. CDR3 in amino acids: CASSADRVGTEAFF. The CDR3 coding sequence is TGTGCCAGCAGCGCCGACAGGGTTGGCACTGAAGCTTTCTTT.

V gene TRBV9 combines with J gene TRBJ1-5, with D possibly matching TRBD1 (5 bases). The V end was cut by 0 bases, the J end by 3 bases, with 10 bases between. The germline gives CDR1 SGDLS, CDR2 YYNGEE. CDR3 size: 15 residues. The CDR3 sequence: CASSVGGGYNQPQHF. CDR3 DNA sequence: TGTGCCAGCAGCGTAGGCGGGGGGTACAATCAGCCCCAGCATTTT.

With regard to this clonotype: Because it lacks the conserved phenylalanine or tryptophan at the end, this CDR3 is likely a read error. The chain carries TRBV12-3 or TRBV12-4 and TRBJ1-1, with 9 bases lining up with TRBD1. The CDR3 spans 16 residues. V was pared by 3 bases and J by 3 bases, with 8 bases of the junction left unmatched. CDR3 loop: CASSFSRQGVDTEAFS. In nucleotides, the CDR3 is TGTGCCAGCAGTTTTAGCAGACAGGGGGTAGACACTGAAGCTTTCTCT.

The sample holds many counts of this clonotype. The chain links TRBV28 to TRBJ2-1, with 8 positions matching TRBD1. The junction had 6 bases not matched to a gene; V was cut back by 4 bases and J by 1 base. In germline, CDR1 is MDHEN, CDR2 SYDVKM. The CDR3 loop spans 16 amino acids. CDR3 region: CASSSPQGASYNEQFF. The DNA for the CDR3 is TGTGCCAGCAGTTCTCCGCAGGGGGCGTCCTACAATGAGCAGTTCTTC.

The chain couples TRBV29-1 to TRBJ2-3; maybe TRBD1 (6 bases). The CDR3 contains 16 residues. Trimming pared 2 bases from V and 2 bases from J, leaving 17 bases between. Germline V CDR1 and CDR2: SQVTM, ANQGSEA. CDR3 in amino acids: CSVEWNAGVYTDTQYF. CDR3 in DNA: TGCAGCGTTGAATGGAACGCAGGGGTTTACACAGATACGCAGTATTTT.

The chain joins TRBV20-1 to TRBJ2-7, with unresolved D. The CDR3 length is 14 residues. CDR1 and CDR2 (germline): DFQATT, SNEGSKA (reference sequence). Trimming removed 1 base at V and 1 base at J, with 11 bases between. The CDR3 loop reads CSARGRLLSYEQYF. In nucleotides, the CDR3 is TGCAGTGCTAGAGGCAGACTCTTGTCCTACGAGCAGTACTTC.

J is TRBJ2-2 and V is TRBV7-8; no reliable D call. Trimming cost V 4 bases and J 3 bases, with 12 bases left between them. CDR1 and CDR2 from the germline V gene are SGHVS and FQNEAQ. CDR3 length: 15 amino acids. CDR3 sequence (DNA): TGTGCCAGCAGCTCTACCGGGCAGTACACCGGGGAGCTGTTTTTT. Protein sequence: CASSSTGQYTGELFF.

This clonotype came up a few times. This chain's CDR3 is CASSLRDRVGETQYF. The CDR3 DNA reads as TGTGCCAGCAGTTTACGGGACAGGGTCGGGGAGACCCAGTACTTC. J is TRBJ2-5 and V is TRBV12-3 or TRBV12-4; 9 bases match TRBD1. The CDR3 contains 15 residues. Germline trimming cut 2 bases from V and 5 bases from J; bases unmatched to any gene: 6.

V is TRBV12-3 or TRBV12-4 and J is TRBJ2-3; D may correspond to TRBD1 or TRBD2 (5 bases each). This CDR3 has 15 amino acids. V shed 3 bases and J shed 6 bases, with 16 bases lying between them. CDR3 region: CASSFSAQGSDTQYF. CDR3 bases: TGTGCCAGCAGTTTTAGCGCCCAGGGCAGCGATACGCAGTATTTT.

This chain links TRBV4-3 with TRBJ1-3, with D unclear. CDR3 length: 17 residues. V lost 0 bases to trimming and J lost 4 bases, with 16 bases between them. CDR1 LGHNA and CDR2 YSLEER come from the germline V gene. DNA for the CDR3: TGCGCCAGCAGCCAAGATTCATCGCCCCGCTTAGGAAACACCATATATTTT. Its translation is CASSQDSSPRLGNTIYF.

The V gene is TRBV5-1, the J gene TRBJ1-2; D gene ambiguous. Germline V gives CDR1 SGHRS, CDR2 YFSETQ. Trimming removed 0 bases at V and 4 bases at J, with 13 bases between. The CDR3 has 15 amino acids. CDR3 residues: CASSLALGGSYGYTF. Written as DNA, the CDR3 is TGCGCCAGCAGCTTGGCACTCGGAGGGAGCTATGGCTACACCTTC.

This sequence joins TRBV12-3 or TRBV12-4 and TRBJ1-5; TRBD1 matches at 8 bases. The J segment lost 5 bases and the V segment lost 5 bases, leaving 8 bases of the junction unmatched. This CDR3 region has 15 residues. The CDR3 reads CASSARTGTDQPQHF. CDR3 coding DNA: TGTGCCAGCAGTGCTCGGACAGGGACAGATCAGCCCCAGCATTTT.

The table lists this clonotype with many counts. The gene calls are TRBV12-3 or TRBV12-4 and TRBJ2-3, with 9 bases aligning to TRBD2. V lost 3 bases to trimming and J lost 6 bases; unmatched junction nucleotides: 7. This CDR3 has 15 amino acids. The DNA for the CDR3 is TGTGCCAGCAGTTTGCGGGGGGGCGGCGGGGATACGCAGTATTTT. Translation gives CASSLRGGGGDTQYF.